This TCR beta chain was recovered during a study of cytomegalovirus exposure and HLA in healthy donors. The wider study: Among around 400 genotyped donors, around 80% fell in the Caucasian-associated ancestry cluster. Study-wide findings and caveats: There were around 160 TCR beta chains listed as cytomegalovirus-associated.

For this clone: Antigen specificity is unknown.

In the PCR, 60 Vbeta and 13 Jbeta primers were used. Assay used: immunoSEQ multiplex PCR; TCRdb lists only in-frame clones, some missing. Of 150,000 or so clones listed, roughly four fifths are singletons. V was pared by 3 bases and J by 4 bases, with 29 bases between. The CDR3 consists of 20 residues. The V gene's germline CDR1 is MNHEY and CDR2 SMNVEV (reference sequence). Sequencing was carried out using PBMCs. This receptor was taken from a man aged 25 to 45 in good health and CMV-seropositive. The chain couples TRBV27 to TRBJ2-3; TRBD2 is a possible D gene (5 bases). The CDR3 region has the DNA TGTGCCAGCAGTTTCTTGAGCGGCTCGGGCCACACAAAGAGGGCAGATACGCAGTATTTT. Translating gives CASSFLSGSGHTKRADTQYF.